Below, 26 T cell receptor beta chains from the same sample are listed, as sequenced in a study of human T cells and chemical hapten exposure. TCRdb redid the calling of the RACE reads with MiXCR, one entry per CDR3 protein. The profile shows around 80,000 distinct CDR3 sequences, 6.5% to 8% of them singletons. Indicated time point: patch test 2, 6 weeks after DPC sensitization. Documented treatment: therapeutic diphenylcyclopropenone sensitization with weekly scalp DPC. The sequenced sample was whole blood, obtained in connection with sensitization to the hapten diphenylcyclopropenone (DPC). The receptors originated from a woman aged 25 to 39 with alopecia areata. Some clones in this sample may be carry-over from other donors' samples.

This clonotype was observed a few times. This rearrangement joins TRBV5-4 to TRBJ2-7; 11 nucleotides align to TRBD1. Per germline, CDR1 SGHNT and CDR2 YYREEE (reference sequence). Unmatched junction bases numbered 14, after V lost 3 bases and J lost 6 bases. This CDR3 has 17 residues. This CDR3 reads CASSSGTGGVANLEQYF. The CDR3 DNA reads TGTGCCAGCAGCTCCGGGACAGGGGGAGTAGCGAATCTCGAGCAGTACTTC.

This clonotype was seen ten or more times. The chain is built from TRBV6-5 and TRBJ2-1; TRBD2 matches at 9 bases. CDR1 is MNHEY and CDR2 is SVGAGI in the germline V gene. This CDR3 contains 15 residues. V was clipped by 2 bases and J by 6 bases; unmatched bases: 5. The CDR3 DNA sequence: TGTGCCAGCAGTTACGAGGCGGGGGGGCTCAATGAGCAGTTCTTC. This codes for CASSYEAGGLNEQFF.

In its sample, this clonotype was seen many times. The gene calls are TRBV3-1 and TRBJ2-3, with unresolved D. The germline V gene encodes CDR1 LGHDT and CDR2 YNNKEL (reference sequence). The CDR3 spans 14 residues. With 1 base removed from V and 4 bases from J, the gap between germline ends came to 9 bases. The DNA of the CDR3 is TGTGCCAGCAGCCAAGGATATAGGGCAGATACGCAGTATTTT. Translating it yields CASSQGYRADTQYF.

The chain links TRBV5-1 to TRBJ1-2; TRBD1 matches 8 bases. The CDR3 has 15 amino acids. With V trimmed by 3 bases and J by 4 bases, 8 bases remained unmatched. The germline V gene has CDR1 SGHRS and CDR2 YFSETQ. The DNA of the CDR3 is TGCGCCAGCAGCTCGGGACAGGAAGGCCCCTATGGCTACACCTTC. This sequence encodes CASSSGQEGPYGYTF.

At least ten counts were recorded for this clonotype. The CDR3 here is CSAKSPGQGNEKLFF. In nucleotides, the CDR3 is TGCAGTGCAAAATCACCGGGACAGGGAAATGAAAAACTGTTTTTT. V usage is TRBV20-1 and J usage is TRBJ1-4, with 9 positions matching TRBD1. CDR3 length equals 15 residues. Germline values: CDR1 DFQATT, CDR2 SNEGSKA (reference sequence). J lost 5 bases, V lost 6 bases, and 10 bases had no gene match.

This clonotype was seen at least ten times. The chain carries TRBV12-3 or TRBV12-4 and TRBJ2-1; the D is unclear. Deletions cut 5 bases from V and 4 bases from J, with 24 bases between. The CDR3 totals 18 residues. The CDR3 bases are TGTGCCAGCAGTCTCACCCCAACCGACTGGCAGTTGTACAATGAGCAGTTCTTC. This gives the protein CASSLTPTDWQLYNEQFF.

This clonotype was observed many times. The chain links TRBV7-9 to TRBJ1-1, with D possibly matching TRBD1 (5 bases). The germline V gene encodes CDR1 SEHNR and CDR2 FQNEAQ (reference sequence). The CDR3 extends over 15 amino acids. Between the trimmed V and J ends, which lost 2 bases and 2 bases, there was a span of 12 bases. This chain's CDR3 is CASSLQGGHNTEAFF. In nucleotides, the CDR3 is TGTGCCAGCAGCTTACAGGGTGGACACAACACTGAAGCTTTCTTT.

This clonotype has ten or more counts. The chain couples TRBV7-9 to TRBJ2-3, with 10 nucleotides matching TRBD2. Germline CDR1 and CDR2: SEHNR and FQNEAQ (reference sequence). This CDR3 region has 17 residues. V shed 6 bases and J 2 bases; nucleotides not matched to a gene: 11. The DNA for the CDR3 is TGTGCCAGCAGTCGACATAGCGGGGGGACAGCCACAGATACGCAGTATTTT. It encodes CASSRHSGGTATDTQYF.

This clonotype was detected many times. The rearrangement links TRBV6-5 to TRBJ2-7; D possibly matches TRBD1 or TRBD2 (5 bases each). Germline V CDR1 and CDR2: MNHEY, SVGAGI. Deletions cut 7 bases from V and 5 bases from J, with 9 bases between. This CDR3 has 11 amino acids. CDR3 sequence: CASTRGNEQYF. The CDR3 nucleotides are TGTGCCAGCACGAGGGGCAACGAGCAGTACTTC.

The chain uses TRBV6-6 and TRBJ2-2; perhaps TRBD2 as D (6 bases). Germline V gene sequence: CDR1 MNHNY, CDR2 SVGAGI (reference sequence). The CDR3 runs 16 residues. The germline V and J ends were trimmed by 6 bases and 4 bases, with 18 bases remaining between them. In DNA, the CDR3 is TGTGCCAGCAGCTCCTCTTCGGGAGTACTCACCGGGGAGCTGTTTTTT. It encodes CASSSSSGVLTGELFF.

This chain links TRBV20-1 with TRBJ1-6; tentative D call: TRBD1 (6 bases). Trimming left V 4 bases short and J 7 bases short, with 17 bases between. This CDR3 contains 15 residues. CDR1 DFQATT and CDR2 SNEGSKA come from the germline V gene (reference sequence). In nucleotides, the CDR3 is TGCAGTGCTAACCGAGGGGGGTTTGGAAATTCACCCCTCCACTTT. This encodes CSANRGGFGNSPLHF.

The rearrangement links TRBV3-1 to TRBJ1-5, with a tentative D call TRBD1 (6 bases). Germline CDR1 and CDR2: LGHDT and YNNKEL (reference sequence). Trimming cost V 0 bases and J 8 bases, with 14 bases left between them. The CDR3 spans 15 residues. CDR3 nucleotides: TGTGCCAGCAGCCAAGATCTCTCGGGACATGAGCCCCAGCATTTT. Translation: CASSQDLSGHEPQHF. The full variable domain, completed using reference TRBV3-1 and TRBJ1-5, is DTAVSQTPKYLVTQMGNDKSIKCEQNLGHDTMYWYKQDSKKFLKIMFSYNNKELIINETVPNRFSPKSPDKAHLNLHINSLELGDSAVYFCASSQDLSGHEPQHFGDGTRLSIL.

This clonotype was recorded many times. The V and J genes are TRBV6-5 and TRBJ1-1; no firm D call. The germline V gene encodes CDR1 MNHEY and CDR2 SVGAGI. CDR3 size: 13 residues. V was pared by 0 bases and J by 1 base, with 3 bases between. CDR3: CASSYSWNTEAFF. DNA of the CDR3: TGTGCCAGCAGTTACTCGTGGAACACTGAAGCTTTCTTT.

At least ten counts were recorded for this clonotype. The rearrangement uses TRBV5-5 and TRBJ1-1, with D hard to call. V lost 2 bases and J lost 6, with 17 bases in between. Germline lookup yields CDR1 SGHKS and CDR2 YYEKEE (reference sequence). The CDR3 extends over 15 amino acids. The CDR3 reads CASSLTPSIGSEAFF. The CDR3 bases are TGTGCCAGCAGCTTAACTCCCTCAATTGGTTCTGAAGCTTTCTTT.

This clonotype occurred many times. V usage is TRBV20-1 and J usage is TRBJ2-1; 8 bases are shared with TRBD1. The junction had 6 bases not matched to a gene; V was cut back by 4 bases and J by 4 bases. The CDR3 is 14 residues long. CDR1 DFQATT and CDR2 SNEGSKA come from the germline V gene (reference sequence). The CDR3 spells CSATGQGIYNEQFF. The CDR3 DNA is TGCAGTGCTACCGGACAGGGAATATACAATGAGCAGTTCTTC.

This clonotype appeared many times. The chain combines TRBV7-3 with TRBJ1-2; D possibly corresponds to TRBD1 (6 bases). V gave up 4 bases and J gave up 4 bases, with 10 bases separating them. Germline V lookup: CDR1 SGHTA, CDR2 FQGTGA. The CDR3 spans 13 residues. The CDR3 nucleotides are TGTGCCAGCAGCTCACAGGGCGTCTATGGCTACACCTTC. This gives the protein CASSSQGVYGYTF.

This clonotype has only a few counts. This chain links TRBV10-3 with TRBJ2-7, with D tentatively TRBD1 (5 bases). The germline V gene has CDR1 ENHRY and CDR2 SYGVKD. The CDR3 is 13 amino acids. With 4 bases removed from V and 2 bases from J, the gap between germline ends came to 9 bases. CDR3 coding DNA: TGTGCCATCAGTGGACAGTCTACCTACGAGCAGTACTTC. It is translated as CAISGQSTYEQYF.

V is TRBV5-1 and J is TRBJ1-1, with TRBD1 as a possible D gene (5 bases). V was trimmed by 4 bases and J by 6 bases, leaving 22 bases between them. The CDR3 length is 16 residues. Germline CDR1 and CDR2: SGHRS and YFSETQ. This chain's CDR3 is CASSRLGRVELAEAFF. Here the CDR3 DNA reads TGCGCCAGCAGCAGATTGGGCAGGGTAGAATTGGCTGAAGCTTTCTTT.

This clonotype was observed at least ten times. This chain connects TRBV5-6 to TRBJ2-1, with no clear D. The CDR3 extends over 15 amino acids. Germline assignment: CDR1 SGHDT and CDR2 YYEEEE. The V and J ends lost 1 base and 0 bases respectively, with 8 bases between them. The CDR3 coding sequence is TGTGCCAGCAGCTTGTGGTCGAGCTCCTACAATGAGCAGTTCTTC. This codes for CASSLWSSSYNEQFF.

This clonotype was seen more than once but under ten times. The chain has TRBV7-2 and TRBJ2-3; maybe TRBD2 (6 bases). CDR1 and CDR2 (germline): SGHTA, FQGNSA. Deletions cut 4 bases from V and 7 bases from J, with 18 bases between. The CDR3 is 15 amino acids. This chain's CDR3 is CASSWGLRTNNTQYF. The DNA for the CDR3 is TGTGCCAGCAGCTGGGGACTCCGAACCAACAATACGCAGTATTTT.

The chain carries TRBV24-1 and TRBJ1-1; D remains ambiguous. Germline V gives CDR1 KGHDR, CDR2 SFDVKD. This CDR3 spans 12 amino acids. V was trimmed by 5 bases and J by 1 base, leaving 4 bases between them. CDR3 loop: CATSGKNTEAFF. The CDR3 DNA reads TGTGCCACCAGTGGGAAGAACACTGAAGCTTTCTTT.

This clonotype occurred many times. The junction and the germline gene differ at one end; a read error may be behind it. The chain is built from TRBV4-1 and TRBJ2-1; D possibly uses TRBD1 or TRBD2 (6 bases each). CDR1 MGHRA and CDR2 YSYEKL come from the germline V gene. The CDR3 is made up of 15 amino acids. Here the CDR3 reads CASSQGGTGTLEQFF. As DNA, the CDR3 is TGCGCCAGCAGTCAAGGCGGTACAGGGACTCTGGAGCAGTTCTTC.

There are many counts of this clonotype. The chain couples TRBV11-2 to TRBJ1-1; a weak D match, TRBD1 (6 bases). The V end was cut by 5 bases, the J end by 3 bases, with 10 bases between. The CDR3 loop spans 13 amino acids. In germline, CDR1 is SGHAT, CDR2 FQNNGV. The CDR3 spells CASSHRVDTEAFF. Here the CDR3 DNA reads TGTGCCAGCAGCCACAGGGTCGACACTGAAGCTTTCTTT.

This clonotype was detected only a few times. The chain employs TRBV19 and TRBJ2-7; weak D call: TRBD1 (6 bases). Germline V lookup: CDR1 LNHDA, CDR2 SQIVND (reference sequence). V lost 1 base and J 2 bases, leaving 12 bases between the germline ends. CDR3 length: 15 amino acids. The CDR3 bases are TGTGCCAGTAGTATAGGGCCAGGGGTGGCCTACGAGCAGTACTTC. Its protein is CASSIGPGVAYEQYF.

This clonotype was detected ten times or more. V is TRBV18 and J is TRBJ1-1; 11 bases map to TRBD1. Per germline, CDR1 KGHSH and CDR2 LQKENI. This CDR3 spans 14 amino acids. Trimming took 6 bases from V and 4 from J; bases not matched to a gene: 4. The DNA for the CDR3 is TGTGCCAGCTCCCCAGGACAGGGGGCCACTGAAGCTTTCTTT. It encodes CASSPGQGATEAFF.

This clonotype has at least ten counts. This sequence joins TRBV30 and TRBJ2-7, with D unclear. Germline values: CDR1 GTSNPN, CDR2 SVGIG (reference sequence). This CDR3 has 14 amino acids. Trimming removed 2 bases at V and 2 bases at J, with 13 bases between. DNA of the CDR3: TGTGCCTGGAGTAAGCGCCTTCTCACCTACGAGCAGTACTTC. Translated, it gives CAWSKRLLTYEQYF.